The present T cell receptor (beta chain) was sequenced within a study of human T cells and chemical hapten exposure. The wider study: Variation in per-sample TCR yields came mainly from small pooled library volume differences.

Germline values: CDR1 SGHTA, CDR2 FQGNSA. V lost 5 bases and J 2 bases, leaving 16 bases between the germline ends. The CDR3 covers 15 residues. Total RNA was isolated from unfractionated whole blood. Authors' data handling: Some 100,000 TCRs per sample was the median, with a range of roughly 20,000 to 750,000. TCRdb fed the 5' RACE reads into MiXCR, producing one record per CDR3 protein. Clone size and V and J calls follow TCRdb, not the original study. This table has tens of thousands of distinct CDR3 sequences, roughly 8% appearing once. This clonotype was seen many times. This chain links TRBV7-2 with TRBJ2-7; D gene uncertain. The clonotype comes from a male donor in good health. The CDR3 reads CASSLYPYGTYEQYF. The CDR3 bases are TGTGCCAGCAGCCTCTATCCGTACGGAACCTACGAGCAGTACTTC. Drawing the rest from reference TRBV7-2 and TRBJ2-7, the complete variable domain is GAGVSQSPSNKVTEKGKDVELRCDPISGHTALYWYRQSLGQGLEFLIYFQGNSAPDKSGLPSDRFSAERTGGSVSTLTIQRTQQEDSAVYLCASSLYPYGTYEQYFGPGTRLTVT.